The source of this TCR beta chain is a study of shared clonotypes between healthy human individuals. Notes on the study in general: The low donor count limited represented genetic and exposure-history diversity.

Comments on this clone: Its antigen remains unknown.

Per germline, CDR1 LGHNA and CDR2 YNFKEQ. Losses at the gene ends were 1 base for V and 4 bases for J; bases not matched to a gene: 9. The CDR3 loop spans 16 amino acids. Profiling relied on immunoSEQ multiplex PCR, and the TCRdb table lists in-frame clones only, not all of them. The data hold around 700,000 clones, with around 72% observed a single time. The material sequenced was memory CD4+ T cells sorted from blood. Specified subset: CD45RA-negative fraction. The chain couples TRBV4-2 to TRBJ2-7; 8 bases agree with TRBD2. The TCR was taken from a woman aged 30 to 39 in good health. The CDR3, as DNA: TGTGCCAGCAGCCAAGGAGGTGGGACTAGTCGTTACGAGCAGTACTTC. Encoded protein: CASSQGGGTSRYEQYF.